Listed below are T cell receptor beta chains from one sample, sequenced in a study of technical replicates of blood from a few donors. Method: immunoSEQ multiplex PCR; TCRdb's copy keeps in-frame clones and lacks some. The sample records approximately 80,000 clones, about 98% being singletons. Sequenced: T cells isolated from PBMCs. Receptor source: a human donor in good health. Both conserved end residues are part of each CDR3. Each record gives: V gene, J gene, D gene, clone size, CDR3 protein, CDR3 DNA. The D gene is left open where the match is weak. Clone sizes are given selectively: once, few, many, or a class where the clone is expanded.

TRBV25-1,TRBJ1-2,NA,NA,CASSEGQPGYTF,TGTGCCAGCAGTGAAGGACAACCTGGCTACACCTTC
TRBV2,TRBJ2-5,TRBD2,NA,CATRGGETQYF,TGTGCCACCCGGGGAGGGGAGACCCAGTACTTC
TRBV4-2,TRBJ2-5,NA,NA,CASSQGALVGETQYF,TGTGCCAGCAGCCAAGGTGCTTTAGTCGGTGAGACCCAGTACTTC
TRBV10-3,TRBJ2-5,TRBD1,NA,CAISVSTGGDQETQYF,TGTGCCATCAGTGTTTCGACAGGGGGCGATCAAGAGACCCAGTACTTC
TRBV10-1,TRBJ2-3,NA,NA,CASSESMASTDTQYF,TGCGCCAGCAGTGAGTCTATGGCTAGCACAGATACGCAGTATTTT
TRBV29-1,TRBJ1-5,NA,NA,CSAGSSYQPQHF,TGCAGCGCCGGGTCCTCTTATCAGCCCCAGCATTTT
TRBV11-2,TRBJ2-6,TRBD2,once,CASRNPGLAKSSGANVLTF,TGTGCCAGCAGGAATCCGGGACTAGCGAAGAGCTCTGGGGCCAACGTCCTGACTTTC
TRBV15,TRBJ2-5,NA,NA,CATSRDRPGGIQETQYF,TGTGCCACCAGCAGAGATAGGCCCGGGGGAATCCAAGAGACCCAGTACTTC
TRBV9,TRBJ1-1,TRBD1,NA,CASSLSNRGLVTEAFF,TGTGCCAGCAGCCTCTCTAACAGGGGGCTAGTCACTGAAGCTTTCTTT
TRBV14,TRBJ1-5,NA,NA,CASSQVPVYRDQPQHF,TGTGCCAGCAGCCAAGTCCCAGTGTACAGAGATCAGCCCCAGCATTTT
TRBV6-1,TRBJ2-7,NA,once,CASSEAQFGEQYF,TGTGCCAGCAGTGAAGCACAGTTTGGCGAGCAGTACTTC
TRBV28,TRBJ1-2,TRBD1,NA,CASSPSFRSGTGRVRGYTF,TGTGCCAGCAGTCCCTCTTTTAGATCCGGGACAGGGAGGGTTAGGGGCTACACCTTC
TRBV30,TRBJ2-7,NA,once,CAWSAEVYEQYF,TGTGCCTGGAGTGCCGAGGTCTACGAGCAGTACTTC
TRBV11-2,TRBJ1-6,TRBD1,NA,CASTQNEGQGHSPLHF,TGTGCCAGCACCCAAAACGAGGGACAGGGGCATTCACCCCTCCACTTT
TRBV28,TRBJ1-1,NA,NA,CASSLLAGGTEAFF,TGTGCCAGCAGTTTACTGGCAGGAGGAACTGAAGCTTTCTTT
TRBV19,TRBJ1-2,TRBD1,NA,CASSTGTGHYGYTF,TGTGCCAGTAGTACCGGGACAGGACATTATGGCTACACCTTC
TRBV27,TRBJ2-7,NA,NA,CASSSSSYEQYF,TGTGCCAGCAGTTCCAGCTCCTACGAGCAGTACTTC
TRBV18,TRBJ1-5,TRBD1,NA,CASSPRKGQTNQPQHF,TGTGCCAGCTCACCGAGAAAGGGACAGACTAATCAGCCCCAGCATTTT
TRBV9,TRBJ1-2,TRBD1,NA,CASSVGTGGYGYTF,TGTGCCAGCAGCGTAGGGACAGGGGGCTATGGCTACACCTTC
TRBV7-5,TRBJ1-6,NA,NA,CVRSSRTGPNSPLHF,TGTGTCAGAAGCTCCAGGACAGGTCCGAATTCACCCCTCCACTTT
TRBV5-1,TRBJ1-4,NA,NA,CASSFSATNEKLFF,TGCGCCAGCAGCTTTTCAGCAACTAATGAAAAACTGTTTTTT
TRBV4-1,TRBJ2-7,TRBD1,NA,CASSQPGQGNEQYF,TGCGCCAGCAGCCAGCCGGGACAGGGGAACGAGCAGTACTTC
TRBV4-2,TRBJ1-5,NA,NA,CASSQVEQGDQPQHF,TGTGCCAGCAGCCAAGTAGAACAGGGAGATCAGCCCCAGCATTTT
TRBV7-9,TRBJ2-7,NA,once,CASSLFAQYEQYF,TGTGCCAGCAGCTTATTCGCACAGTACGAGCAGTACTTC
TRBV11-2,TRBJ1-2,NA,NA,CASSLSDSMGYGYTF,TGTGCCAGCAGCTTATCCGACAGTATGGGCTATGGCTACACCTTC
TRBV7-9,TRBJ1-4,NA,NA,CASSQTWGPNNEKLFF,TGTGCCAGCAGCCAGACTTGGGGCCCGAATAATGAAAAACTGTTTTTT
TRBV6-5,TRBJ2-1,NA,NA,CASSPTGGEQFF,TGTGCCAGCAGTCCGACAGGAGGCGAGCAGTTCTTC
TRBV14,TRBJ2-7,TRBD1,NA,CASSQEQGTSYEQYF,TGTGCCAGCAGCCAAGAACAGGGGACATCCTACGAGCAGTACTTC
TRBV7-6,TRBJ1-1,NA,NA,CASSSVNTEAFF,TGTGCCAGCAGCTCCGTGAACACTGAAGCTTTCTTT
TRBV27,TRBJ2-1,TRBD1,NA,CASSPKGQALRSSYNEQFF,TGTGCCAGCAGTCCCAAAGGACAGGCCTTAAGGAGCTCCTACAATGAGCAGTTCTTC
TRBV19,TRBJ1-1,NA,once,CASSIDTGPEAFF,TGTGCCAGTAGTATAGATACAGGGCCTGAAGCTTTCTTT
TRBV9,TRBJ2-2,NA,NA,CASNKQDTGELFF,TGTGCCAGCAACAAACAGGACACCGGGGAGCTGTTTTTT
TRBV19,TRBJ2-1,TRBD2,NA,CASSIDPLGGGRDNEQFF,TGTGCCAGTAGTATAGATCCTCTTGGCGGGGGAAGGGACAATGAGCAGTTCTTC
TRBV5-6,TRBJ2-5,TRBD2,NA,CASRTRTSVEETQYF,TGTGCCAGCAGGACACGTACTAGCGTAGAAGAGACCCAGTACTTC
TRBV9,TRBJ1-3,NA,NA,CASSPSGSGNTIYF,TGTGCCAGCAGCCCCAGCGGCTCTGGAAACACCATATATTTT
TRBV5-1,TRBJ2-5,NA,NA,CASSLAQETQYF,TGCGCCAGCAGCTTGGCCCAGGAGACCCAGTACTTC
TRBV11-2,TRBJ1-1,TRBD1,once,CASSPRTGEWTEAFF,TGTGCCAGCAGCCCCCGGACAGGGGAGTGGACTGAAGCTTTCTTT
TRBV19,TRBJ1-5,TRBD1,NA,CASKTNPWSPETGVDMLNQPQHF,TGTGCCAGTAAAACGAATCCTTGGTCGCCCGAGACAGGGGTGGATATGCTTAATCAGCCCCAGCATTTT
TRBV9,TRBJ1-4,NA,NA,CASSLSGAGATNEKLFF,TGTGCCAGCAGCCTCTCAGGGGCGGGTGCAACTAATGAAAAACTGTTTTTT
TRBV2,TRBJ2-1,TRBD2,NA,CATLVPSLSGRTFYNEQFF,TGTGCCACCCTTGTTCCCTCCCTTAGCGGGAGGACGTTTTACAATGAGCAGTTCTTC
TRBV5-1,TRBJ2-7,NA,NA,CASSGAGDEQYF,TGCGCCAGCAGCGGAGCAGGGGACGAGCAGTACTTC
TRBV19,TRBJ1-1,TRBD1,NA,CASSQGAGEAFF,TGTGCCAGTAGTCAGGGGGCAGGAGAGGCTTTCTTT
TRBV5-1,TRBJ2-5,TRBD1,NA,CASSLQGAETQYF,TGCGCCAGCAGCTTGCAGGGGGCGGAGACCCAGTACTTC
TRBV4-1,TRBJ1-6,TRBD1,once,CASSPNRGRGLSPLHF,TGCGCCAGCAGCCCAAACAGGGGTCGAGGACTTTCACCCCTCCACTTT
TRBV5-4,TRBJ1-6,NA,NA,CASSLWGVSYNSPLHF,TGTGCCAGCAGCTTGTGGGGGGTCTCCTATAATTCACCCCTCCACTTT
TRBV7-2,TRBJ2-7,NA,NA,CASSPNTAYEQYF,TGTGCCAGCAGCCCCAATACAGCCTACGAGCAGTACTTC
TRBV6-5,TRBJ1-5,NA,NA,CASSSGSTGQPQHF,TGTGCCAGCAGTTCGGGGTCCACCGGTCAGCCCCAGCATTTT
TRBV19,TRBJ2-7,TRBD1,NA,CASSPRGQGAYEQYF,TGTGCCAGTAGTCCGCGAGGACAGGGAGCCTACGAGCAGTACTTC
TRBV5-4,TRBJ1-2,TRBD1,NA,CASSTPTGNYGYTF,TGTGCCAGCAGCACCCCGACAGGGAACTATGGCTACACCTTC
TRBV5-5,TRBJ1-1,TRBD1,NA,CASSLRTGGTEAFF,TGTGCCAGCAGCCTAAGGACAGGCGGGACTGAAGCTTTCTTT
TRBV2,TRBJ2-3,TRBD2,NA,CASSGSAGGTDTQYF,TGTGCCAGCAGTGGCTCGGCGGGGGGCACAGATACGCAGTATTTT
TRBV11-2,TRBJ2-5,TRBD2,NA,CASSSAPSGSYTQYF,TGTGCCAGCAGCTCCGCTCCTAGCGGGAGTTACACCCAGTACTTC
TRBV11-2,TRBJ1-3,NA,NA,CASSLGGYSGNTIYF,TGTGCCAGCAGCTTGGGGGGATACTCTGGAAACACCATATATTTT
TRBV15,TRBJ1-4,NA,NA,CATSRGVATNEKLFF,TGTGCCACAAGTCGCGGGGTCGCAACTAATGAAAAACTGTTTTTT
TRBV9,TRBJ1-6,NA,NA,CASSVGFGQSLHF,TGTGCCAGCAGCGTAGGATTTGGTCAGTCCCTCCACTTT
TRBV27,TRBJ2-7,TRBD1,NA,CASRPDRDRTYEQYF,TGTGCCAGCAGACCAGACAGGGATCGGACCTACGAGCAGTACTTC
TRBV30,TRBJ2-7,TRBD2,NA,CAWRTSGTYEQYF,TGTGCCTGGCGGACTAGCGGTACCTACGAGCAGTACTTC
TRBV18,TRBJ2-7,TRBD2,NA,CASSPDPGLAYEQYF,TGTGCCAGCTCACCGGATCCCGGACTAGCCTACGAGCAGTACTTC